The rows below give T cell receptor beta chains drawn from one sample of a study of cytomegalovirus exposure and HLA in healthy donors. Sequenced by immunoSEQ multiplex PCR; TCRdb stores in-frame clones only, minus some. Among about 130,000 clones listed, around 76% were seen once. The specimen sequenced was PBMCs. The receptors derive from a woman between 50 and 59 years old in good health and CMV-seronegative. Both conserved end residues are trimmed from each CDR3. The order of the fields is J gene, V gene, CDR3 protein.

j_gene: TRBJ1-5; v_gene: TRBV4-1; CDR3aa: ASSQSDSFNQPQH
j_gene: TRBJ2-3; v_gene: TRBV5-1; CDR3aa: ASSLVGSSGIEIPSTDTQY
j_gene: TRBJ1-2; v_gene: TRBV6-5; CDR3aa: ASSGHPHGYT
j_gene: TRBJ2-7; v_gene: TRBV4-2; CDR3aa: ASSQDPGGSYEQY
j_gene: TRBJ1-4; v_gene: TRBV5-4; CDR3aa: ASSSTGWGEKLF
j_gene: TRBJ2-1; v_gene: TRBV13; CDR3aa: ASSWGQGSPLLGSGRANEQF
j_gene: TRBJ2-1; v_gene: TRBV2; CDR3aa: AILIAAKGDEQF
j_gene: TRBJ2-7; v_gene: TRBV19; CDR3aa: ASSLAGAYEQY
j_gene: TRBJ1-2; v_gene: TRBV15; CDR3aa: ATSRERGTDSNYGYT
j_gene: TRBJ1-1; v_gene: TRBV27; CDR3aa: ASSLGGANTEAF
j_gene: TRBJ1-2; v_gene: TRBV28; CDR3aa: ASRVSGFGYGYT
j_gene: TRBJ2-5; v_gene: TRBV5-6; CDR3aa: ASSNPGQGVGETQY
j_gene: TRBJ1-4; v_gene: TRBV9; CDR3aa: ASSVPGDEKLF
j_gene: TRBJ2-3; v_gene: TRBV6-1; CDR3aa: ASSEFPAEQAGTDTQY
j_gene: TRBJ2-1; v_gene: TRBV7-2; CDR3aa: ASSPRVAGDPYNEQF
j_gene: TRBJ2-5; v_gene: TRBV29-1; CDR3aa: SARLAGETQY
j_gene: TRBJ2-2; v_gene: TRBV30; CDR3aa: AWGKASGRAGELF
j_gene: TRBJ2-2; v_gene: TRBV29-1; CDR3aa: SVSYPTSGRSPRVGTGELF
j_gene: TRBJ1-3; v_gene: TRBV6-5; CDR3aa: ASSYGGSSGNTIY
j_gene: TRBJ2-5; v_gene: TRBV7-7; CDR3aa: ASSTGTSGGETQY
j_gene: TRBJ2-7; v_gene: TRBV7-9; CDR3aa: ASSHRTYEQY
j_gene: TRBJ1-5; v_gene: TRBV4-2; CDR3aa: ASSQALKSQPQH
j_gene: TRBJ1-5; v_gene: TRBV7-9; CDR3aa: SSSLDEGSNQPQH
j_gene: TRBJ1-1; v_gene: TRBV5-1; CDR3aa: ASSLAGTGVSNTEAF
j_gene: TRBJ2-5; v_gene: TRBV11-2; CDR3aa: ASSSGIWGETQY
j_gene: TRBJ2-2; v_gene: TRBV7-8; CDR3aa: ASSSPPGEPNTGELF
j_gene: TRBJ1-2; v_gene: TRBV2; CDR3aa: ASSGDRVYGYT
j_gene: TRBJ1-1; v_gene: TRBV9; CDR3aa: ASSAWKSGTNTEAF
j_gene: TRBJ1-1; v_gene: TRBV7-2; CDR3aa: ASSISRGGVEAF
j_gene: TRBJ2-2; v_gene: TRBV19; CDR3aa: ASSWLSTGELF
j_gene: TRBJ2-6; v_gene: TRBV15; CDR3aa: ATSRGGIYNVLT
j_gene: TRBJ1-5; v_gene: TRBV6-5; CDR3aa: ASSYSSPGGNQPQH
j_gene: TRBJ1-1; v_gene: TRBV6-6; CDR3aa: ASSYGQSEAF
j_gene: TRBJ2-6; v_gene: TRBV10-3; CDR3aa: AISEEVSGANVLT
j_gene: TRBJ1-1; v_gene: TRBV2; CDR3aa: AIHRDRNTEAF
j_gene: TRBJ2-7; v_gene: TRBV5-1; CDR3aa: ASSPRGGTGGYEQY
j_gene: TRBJ2-1; v_gene: TRBV5-5; CDR3aa: ASSLRLTFENEQF
j_gene: TRBJ1-1; v_gene: TRBV4-3; CDR3aa: ASSQATRGLSEAF
j_gene: TRBJ2-7; v_gene: TRBV5-1; CDR3aa: ASKQGSSYEQY
j_gene: TRBJ1-5; v_gene: TRBV5-8; CDR3aa: ASSLSGGFSNQPQH
j_gene: TRBJ1-3; v_gene: TRBV4-3; CDR3aa: ASSQVGGGVSNTIY
j_gene: TRBJ2-6; v_gene: TRBV10-3; CDR3aa: AISTRGSGANVLT
j_gene: TRBJ2-3; v_gene: TRBV30; CDR3aa: AWSVQGPAAQY
j_gene: TRBJ1-1; v_gene: TRBV25-1; CDR3aa: ASVPDRGRGRGTEAF
j_gene: TRBJ1-4; v_gene: TRBV5-1; CDR3aa: ASSAGGIWGEKLF
j_gene: TRBJ1-2; v_gene: TRBV5-4; CDR3aa: ASSNRGGYGYT
j_gene: TRBJ1-5; v_gene: TRBV4-3; CDR3aa: ASSQGRRHSRGFWEQPQN
j_gene: TRBJ2-5; v_gene: TRBV11-3; CDR3aa: ASSLVTSGQQETQY
j_gene: TRBJ1-3; v_gene: TRBV9; CDR3aa: ASSVESGGNTIY
j_gene: TRBJ2-5; v_gene: TRBV5-6; CDR3aa: ASSVGQGANGETQY
j_gene: TRBJ1-5; v_gene: TRBV19; CDR3aa: ATTTGGQPQH
j_gene: TRBJ2-2; v_gene: TRBV5-4; CDR3aa: ASSSLRGKRELF
j_gene: TRBJ2-7; v_gene: TRBV6-1; CDR3aa: ASSIPLRGAYEQY
j_gene: TRBJ1-4; v_gene: TRBV28; CDR3aa: ASRPGTGQGEKLF
j_gene: TRBJ2-1; v_gene: TRBV25-1; CDR3aa: ASSVGRNEQF